The 8 T cell receptor beta chains presented below share a single source sample, sequenced in a study of identical twins. TCRdb reprocessed the 5' RACE reads with MiXCR, giving one entry per CDR3 protein. The sample has roughly 1,500,000 distinct CDR3 sequences, less than 35% seen once. Sample: cord blood. All receptors derive from a newborn girl in good health.

This clonotype was observed a few times. The chain recombines TRBV6-1 with TRBJ2-7; TRBD2 agrees at 7 bases. Germline loops: CDR1 MNHNS, CDR2 SASEGT. Losses at the gene ends were 0 bases for V and 3 bases for J; bases not matched to a gene: 5. The CDR3 runs 15 residues. The CDR3 protein is CASSEALADLYEQYF. As DNA, the CDR3 is TGTGCCAGCAGTGAAGCGCTAGCGGACCTCTACGAGCAGTACTTC.

This clonotype showed up just a few times. This rearrangement joins TRBV5-1 to TRBJ2-3; no reliable D call. V lost 3 bases, J lost 2 bases, and 7 bases lay in between. The CDR3 contains 13 residues. Looked up from germline, CDR1 is SGHRS and CDR2 is YFSETQ. The CDR3 DNA follows: TGCGCCAGCAGCTCCGCGGTCACAGATACGCAGTATTTT. As protein: CASSSAVTDTQYF.

The chain is built from TRBV20-1 and TRBJ2-5, with TRBD1 as a possible D gene (6 bases). Germline V CDR1 and CDR2: DFQATT, SNEGSKA (reference sequence). V was clipped by 5 bases and J by 1 base, with 8 bases between them. The CDR3 extends over 12 amino acids. The CDR3 loop reads CSAEQGQETQYF. Written as DNA, the CDR3 is TGCAGTGCTGAACAGGGCCAAGAGACCCAGTACTTC.

This clonotype was picked up a small number of times. The chain has TRBV5-1 and TRBJ2-7; 10 nucleotides agree with TRBD2. J was trimmed by 2 bases and V by 3 bases; bases with no gene match: 17. The CDR3 runs to 19 residues. CDR1 is SGHRS, CDR2 YFSETQ, per germline. Written as DNA, the CDR3 is TGCGCCAGCAGCTATATCCCCAATAGCGGGAGGCTCAATCCCTACGAGCAGTACTTC. Translated: CASSYIPNSGRLNPYEQYF.

The V and J genes are TRBV4-3 and TRBJ2-3; 7 bases are shared with TRBD1. CDR3 length equals 15 residues. V shed 2 bases, J shed 4 bases, and the junction held 6 bases outside the gene matches. Germline V CDR1 and CDR2: LGHNA, YSLEER. The CDR3 is CASSQSTGPADTQYF. The CDR3 DNA is TGCGCCAGCAGCCAATCGACAGGGCCCGCAGATACGCAGTATTTT.

The V call is TRBV12-3 or TRBV12-4, the J call TRBJ2-2, with TRBD2 matching over 7 bases. The CDR3 covers 14 residues. V shed 7 bases, J shed 8 bases, and the junction held 10 bases outside the gene matches. For the CDR3, the DNA is TGTGCCAGCACGTCACTAGCGCAGATGGGGGAGCTGTTTTTT. It encodes CASTSLAQMGELFF.

This clonotype was detected a few times. The chain joins TRBV12-3 or TRBV12-4 to TRBJ2-7, with no clear D. V shed 6 bases and J shed 3 bases, with 15 bases lying between them. This CDR3 is built from 14 residues. The CDR3 loop is CASSRTKRNYEQYF. The CDR3 DNA is TGTGCCAGCAGCCGGACGAAAAGGAACTACGAGCAGTACTTC.

The V call is TRBV2, the J call TRBJ1-1; perhaps TRBD1 as D (6 bases). The germline CDR1 and CDR2 sequences are SNHLY and FYNNEI. This CDR3 spans 13 amino acids. V lost 7 bases to trimming and J lost 4 bases, with 13 bases between them. The DNA for the CDR3 is TGTGCCAGCATCCAGGGGATGGGCACTGAAGCTTTCTTT. Protein product: CASIQGMGTEAFF.